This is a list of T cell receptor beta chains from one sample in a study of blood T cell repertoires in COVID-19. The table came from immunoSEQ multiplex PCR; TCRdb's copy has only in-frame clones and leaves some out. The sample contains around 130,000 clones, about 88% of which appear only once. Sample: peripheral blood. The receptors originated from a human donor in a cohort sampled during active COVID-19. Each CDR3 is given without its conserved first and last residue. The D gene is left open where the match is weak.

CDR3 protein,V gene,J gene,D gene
ASSQGEGGRETQY,TRBV4-1,TRBJ2-5,.
ASSLELLAGGTGGRTQY,TRBV7-2,TRBJ2-5,TRBD2
AWTQTTNEKLF,TRBV30,TRBJ1-4,.
AWTQGGGTEAF,TRBV30,TRBJ1-1,.
ASSVEGGSTGELF,TRBV6-4,TRBJ2-2,.
ASSPKLGGEQF,TRBV3-1/TRBV3-2,TRBJ2-1,.
ASSLRRGGTRMNTEAF,TRBV5-1,TRBJ1-1,.
ASTITRSLQGEGVEQY,TRBV7-8,TRBJ2-7,.
ASSQWTGVETQY,TRBV14,TRBJ2-5,TRBD1
ASSGILGTAYGYT,TRBV3-1/TRBV3-2,TRBJ1-2,TRBD1
ASSVTVLNSPLH,TRBV19,TRBJ1-6,.
ASSSRLAGLQETQY,TRBV9,TRBJ2-5,TRBD2
AWSVGSGGVSPLH,TRBV30,TRBJ1-6,TRBD1
ASSSDSYNEQF,TRBV11-3,TRBJ2-1,.
ASSVAHRTVLYGYT,TRBV9,TRBJ1-2,.
ASSSSTSIADTQY,TRBV5-1,TRBJ2-3,.
ASSQDNAVEWGGDQPQH,TRBV14,TRBJ1-5,.
ASSLVGHPRQGINYGYT,TRBV27,TRBJ1-2,TRBD1
ASSDRVGIQY,TRBV3-1/TRBV3-2,TRBJ2-4,TRBD1
ASSFDIQETQY,TRBV7-6,TRBJ2-5,.
ASSPQGAGTGELF,TRBV2,TRBJ2-2,TRBD1
ASSVVLGGRDEQF,TRBV9,TRBJ2-1,TRBD2